A selection of T cell receptor beta chains follows, all from one sample in a study of blood T cell repertoires in COVID-19. Profiled with immunoSEQ multiplex PCR; TCRdb holds only in-frame clones, not every one. The sample has roughly 250,000 clones, 82% seen once. Material: peripheral blood. The receptors stem from a woman in her fifties or sixties with active or convalescent COVID-19. The CDR3 runs from the conserved cysteine through the conserved F or W. D genes are given only for firm matches. For some rows the clone size is stated as once, few or many, or as a class when expanded; others skip it.

- | TRBJ2-4 | TRBV7-9 | - | CASSPVLLAKNIQYF | TGTGCCAGCAGCCCAGTGCTCCTAGCCAAAAACATTCAGTACTTC
- | TRBJ2-7 | TRBV19 | - | CASSMYGGPYEQYF | TGTGCCAGTAGTATGTACGGGGGACCCTACGAGCAGTACTTC
- | TRBJ1-3 | TRBV21-1 | - | CASSKAVGQGNTIYF | -
- | TRBJ2-7 | TRBV14 | few | CASPGRNEQYF | TGTGCCAGCCCGGGGAGAAACGAGCAGTACTTC
- | TRBJ1-5 | TRBV2 | - | CASSEWGGRGADQPQHF | TGTGCCAGCAGTGAATGGGGGGGGCGCGGGGCCGATCAGCCCCAGCATTTT
- | TRBJ2-5 | TRBV9 | - | CASSAEPGAGQETQYF | TGTGCCAGCAGCGCCGAACCAGGGGCAGGGCAAGAGACCCAGTACTTC
- | TRBJ1-2 | TRBV19 | - | CASSMWGDSYGYTF | TGTGCCAGTAGTATGTGGGGAGATAGCTATGGCTACACCTTC
- | TRBJ1-4 | TRBV4-1 | few | CASSQEGKQGGNEKLFF | TGCGCCAGCAGCCAAGAAGGGAAGCAGGGTGGTAATGAAAAACTGTTTTTT
TRBD1 | TRBJ2-7 | TRBV7-9 | - | CASRQGQSYEQYF | TGTGCCAGCCGACAGGGACAGTCCTACGAGCAGTACTTC
TRBD2 | TRBJ2-5 | TRBV7-2 | few | CASSLVAGKGTQYF | TGTGCCAGCAGCTTAGTAGCGGGGAAGGGGACCCAGTACTTC
- | TRBJ1-2 | TRBV25-1 | - | CASIKAGVNFF | TGTGCCAGCATAAAGGCAGGGGTAAACTTCTTC
- | TRBJ2-5 | TRBV16 | - | CASSQGQQETQYF | TGTGCCAGCAGCCAAGGACAGCAAGAGACCCAGTACTTC